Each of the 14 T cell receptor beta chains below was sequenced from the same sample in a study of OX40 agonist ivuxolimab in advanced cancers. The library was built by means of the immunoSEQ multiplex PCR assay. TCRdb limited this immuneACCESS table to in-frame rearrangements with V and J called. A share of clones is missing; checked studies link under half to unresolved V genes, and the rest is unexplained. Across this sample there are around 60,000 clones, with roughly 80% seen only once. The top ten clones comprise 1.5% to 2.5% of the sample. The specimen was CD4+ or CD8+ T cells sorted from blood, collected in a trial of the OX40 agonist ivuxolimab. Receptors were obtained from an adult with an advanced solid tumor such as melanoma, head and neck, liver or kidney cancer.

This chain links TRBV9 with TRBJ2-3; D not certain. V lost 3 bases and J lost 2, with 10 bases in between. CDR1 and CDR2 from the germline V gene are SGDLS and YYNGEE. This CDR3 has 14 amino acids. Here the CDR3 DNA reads TGTGCCAGCAGCGGGCCGCACCCCACAGATACGCAGTATTTT. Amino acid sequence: CASSGPHPTDTQYF.

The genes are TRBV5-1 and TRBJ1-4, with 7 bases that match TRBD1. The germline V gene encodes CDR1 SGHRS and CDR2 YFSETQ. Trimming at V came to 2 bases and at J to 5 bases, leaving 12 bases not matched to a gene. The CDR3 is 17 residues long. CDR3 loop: CASSFSTGTLRNEKLFF. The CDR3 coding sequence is TGCGCCAGCAGCTTCTCGACAGGGACGCTGAGGAATGAAAAACTGTTTTTT.

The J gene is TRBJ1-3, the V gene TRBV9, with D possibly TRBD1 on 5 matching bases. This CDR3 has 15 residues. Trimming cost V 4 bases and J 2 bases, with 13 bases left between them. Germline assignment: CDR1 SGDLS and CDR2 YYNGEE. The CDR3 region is CASSLGGGPGNTIYF. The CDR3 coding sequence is TGTGCCAGCAGCCTGGGTGGGGGACCTGGAAACACCATATATTTT.

This CDR3 is CASSLQGGRQPQHF. DNA for the CDR3: TGTGCCAGCAGCTTGCAGGGGGGTAGACAGCCCCAGCATTTT. The chain has TRBV5-8 and TRBJ1-5, with TRBD1 identical over 7 bases. Per the germline V gene, CDR1 is SGHTS and CDR2 is YDEGEE. The V and J ends lost 1 base and 7 bases, in that order; junction bases with no gene match: 5. The CDR3 length is 14 residues.

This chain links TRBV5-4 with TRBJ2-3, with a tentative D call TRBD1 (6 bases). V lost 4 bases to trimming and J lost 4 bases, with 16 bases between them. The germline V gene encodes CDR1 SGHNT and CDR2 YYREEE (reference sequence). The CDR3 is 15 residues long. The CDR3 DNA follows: TGTGCCAGCAGCCCCGGGACACAAGGGGCAGATACGCAGTATTTT. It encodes CASSPGTQGADTQYF.

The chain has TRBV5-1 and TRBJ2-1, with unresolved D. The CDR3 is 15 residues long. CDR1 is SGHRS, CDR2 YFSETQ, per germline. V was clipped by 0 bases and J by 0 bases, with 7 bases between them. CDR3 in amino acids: CASSLAGVSYNEQFF. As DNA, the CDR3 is TGCGCCAGCAGCTTGGCCGGAGTCTCCTACAATGAGCAGTTCTTC.

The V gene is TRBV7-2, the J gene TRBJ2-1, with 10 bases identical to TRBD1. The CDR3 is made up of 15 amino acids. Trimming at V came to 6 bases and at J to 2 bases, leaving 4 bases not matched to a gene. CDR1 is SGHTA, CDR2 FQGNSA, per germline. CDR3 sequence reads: CASSLGQGAYNEQFF. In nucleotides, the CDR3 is TGTGCCAGCAGTCTCGGACAGGGGGCCTACAATGAGCAGTTCTTC.

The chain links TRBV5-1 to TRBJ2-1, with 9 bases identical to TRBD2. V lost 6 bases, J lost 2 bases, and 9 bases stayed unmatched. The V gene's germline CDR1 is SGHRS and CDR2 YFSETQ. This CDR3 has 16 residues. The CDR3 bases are TGCGCCAGCACCTCAAGTAGCGGGAGCGCCTACAATGAGCAGTTCTTC. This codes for CASTSSSGSAYNEQFF.

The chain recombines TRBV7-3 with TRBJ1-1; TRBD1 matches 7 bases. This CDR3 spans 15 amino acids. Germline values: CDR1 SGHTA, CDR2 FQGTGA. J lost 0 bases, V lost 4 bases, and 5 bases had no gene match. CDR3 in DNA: TGTGCCAGCAGCTCTTCACAGGGGATGAACACTGAAGCTTTCTTT. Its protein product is CASSSSQGMNTEAFF. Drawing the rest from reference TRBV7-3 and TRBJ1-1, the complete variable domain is GAGVSQTPSNKVTEKGKYVELRCDPISGHTALYWYRQSLGQGPEFLIYFQGTGAADDSGLPNDRFFAVRPEGSVSTLKIQRTERGDSAVYLCASSSSQGMNTEAFFGQGTRLTVV.

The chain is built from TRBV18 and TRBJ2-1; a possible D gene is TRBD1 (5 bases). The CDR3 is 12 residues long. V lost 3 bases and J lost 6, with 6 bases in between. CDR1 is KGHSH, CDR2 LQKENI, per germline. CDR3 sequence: CASSPQGNEQFF. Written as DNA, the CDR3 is TGTGCCAGCTCACCTCAGGGCAATGAGCAGTTCTTC.

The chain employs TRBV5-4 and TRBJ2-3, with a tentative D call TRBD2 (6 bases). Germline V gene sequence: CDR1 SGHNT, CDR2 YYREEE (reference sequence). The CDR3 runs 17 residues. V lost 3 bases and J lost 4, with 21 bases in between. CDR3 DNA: TGTGCCAGCAGCTCATCGACTAGGCCCGTCACGCCAGATACGCAGTATTTT. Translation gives CASSSSTRPVTPDTQYF.

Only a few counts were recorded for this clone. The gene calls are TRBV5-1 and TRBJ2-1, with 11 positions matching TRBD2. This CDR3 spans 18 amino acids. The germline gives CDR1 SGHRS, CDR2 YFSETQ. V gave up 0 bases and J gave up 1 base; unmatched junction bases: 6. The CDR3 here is CASSLGDSGRGSYNEQFF. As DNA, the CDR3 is TGCGCCAGCAGCTTGGGCGATAGCGGGAGGGGTTCCTACAATGAGCAGTTCTTC.

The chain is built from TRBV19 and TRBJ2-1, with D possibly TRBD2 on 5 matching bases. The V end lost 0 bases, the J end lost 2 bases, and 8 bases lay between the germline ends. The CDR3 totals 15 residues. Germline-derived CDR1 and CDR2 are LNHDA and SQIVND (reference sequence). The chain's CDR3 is CASSIDGSAYNEQFF. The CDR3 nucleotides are TGTGCCAGTAGTATAGATGGTAGCGCCTACAATGAGCAGTTCTTC.

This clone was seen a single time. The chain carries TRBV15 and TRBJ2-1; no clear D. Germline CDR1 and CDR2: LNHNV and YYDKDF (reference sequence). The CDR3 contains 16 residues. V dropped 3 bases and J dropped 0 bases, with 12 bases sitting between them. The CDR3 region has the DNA TGTGCCACCAGCAGTGGGTTGTCGGGCTCCTACAATGAGCAGTTCTTC. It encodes CATSSGLSGSYNEQFF.